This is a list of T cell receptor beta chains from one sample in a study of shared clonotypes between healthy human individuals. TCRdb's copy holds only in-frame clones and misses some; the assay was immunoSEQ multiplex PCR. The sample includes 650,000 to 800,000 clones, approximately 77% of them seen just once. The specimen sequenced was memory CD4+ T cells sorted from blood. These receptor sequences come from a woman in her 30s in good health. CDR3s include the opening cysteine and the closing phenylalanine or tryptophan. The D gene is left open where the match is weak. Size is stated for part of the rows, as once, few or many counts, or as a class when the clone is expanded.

CASNAGGPFQETQYF | TGTGCCAGTAACGCGGGAGGGCCCTTCCAAGAGACCCAGTACTTC | TRBD2 | . | TRBJ2-5 | TRBV19
CASSGKPGQGWSQYF | TGTGCCAGTAGTGGAAAACCGGGACAGGGATGGTCACAGTACTTC | TRBD1 | once | TRBJ2-5 | TRBV19
CASSPLGQNIQYF | TGTGCCAGCTCTCCGCTGGGCCAAAACATTCAGTACTTC | . | few | TRBJ2-4 | TRBV18
CASTEREGYNEQFF | TGTGCCAGCACGGAGCGGGAGGGCTACAATGAGCAGTTCTTC | TRBD2 | . | TRBJ2-1 | TRBV2
CASSVGQGPPTDTQYF | TGCGCCAGCAGCGTCGGACAGGGCCCCCCCACAGATACGCAGTATTTT | TRBD1 | . | TRBJ2-3 | TRBV5-1
CASSSQAGRGRTGELFF | TGTGCCAGCAGCAGCCAGGCGGGACGAGGTCGGACCGGGGAGCTGTTTTTT | . | . | TRBJ2-2 | TRBV28
CASSPISSGNTIYF | TGTGCCAGCAGCCCAATCAGCTCTGGAAACACCATATATTTT | . | . | TRBJ1-3 | TRBV4-2
CASSSGRELYEQYF | TGTGCCAGCAGTTCGGGGCGGGAGCTCTACGAGCAGTACTTC | TRBD2 | once | TRBJ2-7 | TRBV6-5
CASSPYRGVQPQHF | TGTGCCAGCAGCCCATACAGGGGGGTTCAGCCCCAGCATTTT | TRBD1 | once | TRBJ1-5 | TRBV27
CASSRPGTNSYEQYF | TGTGCCAGCAGCCGCCCCGGGACTAACTCCTACGAGCAGTACTTC | TRBD2 | . | TRBJ2-7 | TRBV6-5
CASSDLAGEGADTQYF | TGTGCCAGCAGTGACCTAGCGGGAGAAGGGGCAGATACGCAGTATTTT | TRBD2 | . | TRBJ2-3 | TRBV6-4
CASSRRQGRIQETQYF | TGTGCCAGCAGCCGGAGACAGGGGCGAATCCAAGAGACCCAGTACTTC | TRBD1 | . | TRBJ2-5 | TRBV7-2
CASSPRAGDEQYF | TGTGCCAGCTCACCTAGGGCAGGGGACGAGCAGTACTTC | . | . | TRBJ2-7 | TRBV18
CASRRGPENYGYTF | TGCGCCAGCAGACGGGGACCGGAGAACTATGGCTACACCTTC | . | . | TRBJ1-2 | TRBV5-1
CASSMKAGEGYNEQFF | TGTGCCAGTAGTATGAAGGCAGGGGAAGGCTACAATGAGCAGTTCTTC | . | . | TRBJ2-1 | TRBV19
CASSLDVLAGIGADTQYF | TGCGCCAGCAGCTTGGATGTGCTAGCGGGGATCGGGGCAGATACGCAGTATTTT | TRBD2 | many | TRBJ2-3 | TRBV5-1
CASSLDLSTGNTIYF | TGTGCCAGCAGCTTGGACCTCTCGACCGGAAACACCATATATTTT | . | few | TRBJ1-3 | TRBV5-4
CASSFSGRVSGANVLTF | TGTGCCAGCAGCTTCAGCGGGAGGGTCTCTGGGGCCAACGTCCTGACTTTC | TRBD2 | . | TRBJ2-6 | TRBV5-6
CASSLSGHYGYTF | TGTGCCAGCAGTTTATCGGGCCACTATGGCTACACCTTC | . | few | TRBJ1-2 | TRBV28
CASSPVTGAGTEAFF | TGTGCCAGCTCACCCGTAACCGGGGCTGGAACTGAAGCTTTCTTT | . | . | TRBJ1-1 | TRBV18
CASSLDGSMNTEAFF | TGTGCCAGCAGCTTGGACGGATCGATGAACACTGAAGCTTTCTTT | . | . | TRBJ1-1 | TRBV7-3
CASRHRGSEGNTIYF | TGTGCCAGTAGACACAGGGGGTCAGAAGGAAACACCATATATTTT | TRBD1 | . | TRBJ1-3 | TRBV19
CASTPTVSTDTQYF | TGCGCCAGCACCCCGACGGTTAGCACAGATACGCAGTATTTT | . | . | TRBJ2-3 | TRBV5-1
CASSHRAGANVLTF | TGTGCCAGCAGCCACAGGGCTGGGGCCAACGTCCTGACTTTC | . | . | TRBJ2-6 | TRBV11-1
CASSTLTNTEAFF | TGTGCCAGCAGCACTCTCACGAACACTGAAGCTTTCTTT | . | . | TRBJ1-1 | TRBV5-5
CASRRGGNYNEQFF | TGTGCCAGCAGAAGAGGGGGTAACTACAATGAGCAGTTCTTC | . | few | TRBJ2-1 | TRBV27
CASTSVEGGEQYF | TGTGCCAGTACCTCCGTGGAGGGGGGCGAGCAGTACTTC | . | few | TRBJ2-7 | TRBV19
CASSLGTGLGGYTF | TGTGCCAGCAGCTTGGGCACAGGGCTCGGGGGCTACACCTTC | . | . | TRBJ1-2 | TRBV7-9
CSALKNTGELFF | TGCAGCGCCCTAAAGAACACCGGGGAGCTGTTTTTT | . | . | TRBJ2-2 | TRBV29-1
CASSRLAGGSNEQFF | TGTGCCAGCAGCCGACTAGCGGGAGGAAGCAATGAGCAGTTCTTC | TRBD2 | . | TRBJ2-1 | TRBV7-3
CASSSLRLAGDF | TGTGCCAGCAGTTCCCTCCGACTAGCGGGAGACTTC | TRBD2 | . | TRBJ2-7 | TRBV28
CASSEAVNSGRAGTQYF | TGTGCCAGCAGTGAAGCCGTTAATAGCGGGAGGGCCGGGACCCAGTACTTC | TRBD2 | . | TRBJ2-5 | TRBV6-1
CAWSQSDNQPQHF | TGTGCCTGGAGCCAGAGCGATAATCAGCCCCAGCATTTT | . | . | TRBJ1-5 | TRBV30
CASSSGGEGNQPQHF | TGTGCCAGCAGCTCAGGGGGCGAGGGCAATCAGCCCCAGCATTTT | TRBD1 | . | TRBJ1-5 | TRBV6-6
CAIGTESNQPQHF | TGTGCCATAGGGACGGAGAGCAATCAGCCCCAGCATTTT | . | . | TRBJ1-5 | TRBV10-3
CASSTQRARTDTQYF | TGTGCCAGCAGTACTCAGCGGGCTCGCACAGATACGCAGTATTTT | . | . | TRBJ2-3 | TRBV28
CASRTSGAGYTF | TGTGCCAGTAGGACCTCAGGGGCTGGCTACACCTTC | . | . | TRBJ1-2 | TRBV19
CASSLWRGEDYEQYF | TGTGCCAGCAGCTTGTGGAGGGGGGAGGACTACGAGCAGTACTTC | . | few | TRBJ2-7 | TRBV5-5
CASSLEGSGGANVLTF | TGCGCCAGCAGCTTGGAGGGTAGTGGAGGGGCCAACGTCCTGACTTTC | . | . | TRBJ2-6 | TRBV5-1
CASSQGWGTEAFF | TGTGCCAGCAGCCAGGGGTGGGGGACTGAAGCTTTCTTT | . | . | TRBJ1-1 | TRBV6-6
CASGTSSYEQYF | TGTGCCTCTGGGACTAGCAGCTACGAGCAGTACTTC | TRBD2 | . | TRBJ2-7 | TRBV6-1
CASSESAVPSGANVLTF | TGTGCCAGCAGTGAATCAGCAGTGCCCTCTGGGGCCAACGTCCTGACTTTC | . | . | TRBJ2-6 | TRBV25-1
CASSPDSTSYEQYF | TGTGCCAGCAGTCCAGACAGTACCTCCTACGAGCAGTACTTC | . | . | TRBJ2-7 | TRBV5-4
CASLDSRGSNQPQHF | TGTGCCAGCCTGGACTCACGGGGTAGCAATCAGCCCCAGCATTTT | . | . | TRBJ1-5 | TRBV28
CASSLDGLSQAAEAFF | TGCGCCAGCAGCTTGGACGGCCTCAGCCAAGCGGCTGAAGCTTTCTTT | . | once | TRBJ1-1 | TRBV5-1
CSASQGHGYTF | TGCAGTGCTAGCCAGGGCCATGGCTACACCTTC | . | few | TRBJ1-2 | TRBV20-1
CASSFLPNTEAFF | TGTGCCAGCAGCTTTCTCCCGAACACTGAAGCTTTCTTT | . | . | TRBJ1-1 | TRBV7-6
CASSFGNREVEKLFF | TGCGCCAGCAGCTTTGGCAACAGGGAAGTAGAAAAACTGTTTTTT | . | . | TRBJ1-4 | TRBV5-1
CATSRGTTGRQDIQYF | TGTGCCACCAGCAGAGGGACGACAGGGAGGCAGGACATTCAGTACTTC | . | . | TRBJ2-4 | TRBV15
CASSLGLPGLQETQYF | TGCGCCAGCAGCTTGGGTTTGCCAGGGCTACAAGAGACCCAGTACTTC | . | . | TRBJ2-5 | TRBV5-1
CASSQTSDDEAFF | TGTGCCAGCAGTCAAACAAGTGATGATGAAGCTTTCTTT | . | . | TRBJ1-1 | TRBV6-5
CASSQDGPGGGTGELFF | TGCGCCAGCAGCCAAGATGGTCCGGGAGGAGGGACCGGGGAGCTGTTTTTT | TRBD2 | . | TRBJ2-2 | TRBV4-1
CASSSTGFTEAFF | TGTGCCAGCAGTTCAACAGGGTTCACTGAAGCTTTCTTT | . | once | TRBJ1-1 | TRBV25-1
CASSNTGGSYEQYF | TGTGCCAGCAGTAATACGGGAGGGAGCTACGAGCAGTACTTC | TRBD2 | . | TRBJ2-7 | TRBV6-6